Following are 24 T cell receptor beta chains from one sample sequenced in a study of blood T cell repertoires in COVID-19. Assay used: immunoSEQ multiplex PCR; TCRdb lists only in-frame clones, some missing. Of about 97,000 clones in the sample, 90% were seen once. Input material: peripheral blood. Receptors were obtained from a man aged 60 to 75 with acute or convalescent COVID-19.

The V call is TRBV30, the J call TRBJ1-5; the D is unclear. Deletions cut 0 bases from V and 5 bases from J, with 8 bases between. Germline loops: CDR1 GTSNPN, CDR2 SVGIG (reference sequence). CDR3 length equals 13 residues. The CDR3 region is CAWSVQSDQPQHF. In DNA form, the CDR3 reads TGTGCCTGGAGTGTACAAAGCGATCAGCCCCAGCATTTT.

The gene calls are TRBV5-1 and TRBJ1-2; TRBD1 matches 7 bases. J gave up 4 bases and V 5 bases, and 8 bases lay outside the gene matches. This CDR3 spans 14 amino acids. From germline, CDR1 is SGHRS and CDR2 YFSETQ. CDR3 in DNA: TGCGCCAGCAGTCCCGGGACAGCACCCTATGGCTACACCTTC. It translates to CASSPGTAPYGYTF. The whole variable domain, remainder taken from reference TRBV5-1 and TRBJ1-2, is KAGVTQTPRYLIKTRGQQVTLSCSPISGHRSVSWYQQTPGQGLQFLFEYFSETQRNKGNFPGRFSGRQFSNSRSEMNVSTLELGDSALYLCASSPGTAPYGYTFGSGTRLTVV.

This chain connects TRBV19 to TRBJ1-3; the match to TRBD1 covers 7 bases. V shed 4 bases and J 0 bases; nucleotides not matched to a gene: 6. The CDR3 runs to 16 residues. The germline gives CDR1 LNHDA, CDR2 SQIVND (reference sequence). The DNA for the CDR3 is TGTGCCAGTAGTACGACGACAGGGCACTCTGGAAACACCATATATTTT. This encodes CASSTTTGHSGNTIYF.

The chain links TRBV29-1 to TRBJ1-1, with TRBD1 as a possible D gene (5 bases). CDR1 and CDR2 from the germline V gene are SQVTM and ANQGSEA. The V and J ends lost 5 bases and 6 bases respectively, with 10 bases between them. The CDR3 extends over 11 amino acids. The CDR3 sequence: CSVLTGAEAFF. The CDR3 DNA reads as TGCAGCGTTCTTACAGGAGCTGAAGCTTTCTTT.

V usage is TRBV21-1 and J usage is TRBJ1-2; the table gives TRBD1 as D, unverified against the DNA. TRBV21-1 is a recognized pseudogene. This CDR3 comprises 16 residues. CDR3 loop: CASSKSATGGNYGYTF. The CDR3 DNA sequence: TGTGCCAGCAGCAAATCTGCGACAGGGGGCAACTATGGCTACACCTTC.

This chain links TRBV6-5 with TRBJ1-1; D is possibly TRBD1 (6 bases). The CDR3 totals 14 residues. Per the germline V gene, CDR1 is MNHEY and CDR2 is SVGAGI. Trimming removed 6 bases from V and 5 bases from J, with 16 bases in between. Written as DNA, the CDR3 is TGTGCCAGCAGGCTCCAGGGGCCGGGGACTGAAGCTTTCTTT. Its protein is CASRLQGPGTEAFF.

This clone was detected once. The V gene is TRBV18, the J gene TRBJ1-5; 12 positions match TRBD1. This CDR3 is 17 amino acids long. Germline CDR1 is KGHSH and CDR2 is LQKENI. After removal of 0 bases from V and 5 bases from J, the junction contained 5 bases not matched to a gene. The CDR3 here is CASSPPLGTGGDQPQHF. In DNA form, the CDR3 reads TGTGCCAGCTCACCACCTCTGGGGACAGGGGGCGATCAGCCCCAGCATTTT.

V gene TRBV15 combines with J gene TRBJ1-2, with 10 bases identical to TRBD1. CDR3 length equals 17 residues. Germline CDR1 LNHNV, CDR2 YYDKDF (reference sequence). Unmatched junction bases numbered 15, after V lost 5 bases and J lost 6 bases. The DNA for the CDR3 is TGTGCCACCAGCGGCCGGGACAGGGGAAGTTTTATGGATGGCTACACCTTC. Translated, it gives CATSGRDRGSFMDGYTF.

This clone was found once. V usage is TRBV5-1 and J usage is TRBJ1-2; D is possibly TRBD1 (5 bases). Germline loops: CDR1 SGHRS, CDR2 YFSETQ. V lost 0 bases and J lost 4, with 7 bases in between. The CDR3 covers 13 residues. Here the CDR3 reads CASSLATAYGYTF. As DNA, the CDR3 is TGCGCCAGCAGCTTGGCGACAGCCTATGGCTACACCTTC. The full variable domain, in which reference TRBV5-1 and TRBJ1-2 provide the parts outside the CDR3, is KAGVTQTPRYLIKTRGQQVTLSCSPISGHRSVSWYQQTPGQGLQFLFEYFSETQRNKGNFPGRFSGRQFSNSRSEMNVSTLELGDSALYLCASSLATAYGYTFGSGTRLTVV.

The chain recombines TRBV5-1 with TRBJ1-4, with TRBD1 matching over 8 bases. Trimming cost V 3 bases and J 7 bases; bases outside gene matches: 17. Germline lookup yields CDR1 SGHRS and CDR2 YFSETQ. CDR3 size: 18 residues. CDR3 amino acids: CASSYQPFGQGGSEKLFF. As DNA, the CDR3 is TGCGCCAGCAGCTACCAACCCTTCGGACAGGGTGGTAGTGAAAAACTGTTTTTT.

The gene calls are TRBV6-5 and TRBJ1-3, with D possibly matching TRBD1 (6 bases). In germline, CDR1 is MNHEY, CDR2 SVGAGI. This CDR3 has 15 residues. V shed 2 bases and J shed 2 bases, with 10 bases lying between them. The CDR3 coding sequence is TGTGCCAGCAGTTACCAAACAGGGCCTGGAAACACCATATATTTT. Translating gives CASSYQTGPGNTIYF.

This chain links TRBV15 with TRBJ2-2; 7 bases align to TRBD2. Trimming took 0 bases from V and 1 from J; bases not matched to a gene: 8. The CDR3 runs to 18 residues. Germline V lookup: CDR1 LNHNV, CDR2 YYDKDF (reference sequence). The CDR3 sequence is CATSRDPGGGRNTGELFF. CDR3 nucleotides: TGTGCCACCAGCAGAGACCCTGGCGGGGGACGGAACACCGGGGAGCTGTTTTTT.

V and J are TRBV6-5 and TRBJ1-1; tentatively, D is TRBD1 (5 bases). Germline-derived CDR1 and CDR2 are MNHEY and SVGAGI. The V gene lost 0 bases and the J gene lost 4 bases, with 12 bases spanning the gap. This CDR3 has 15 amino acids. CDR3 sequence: CASSYSGQWATEAFF. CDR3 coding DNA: TGTGCCAGCAGTTACTCGGGGCAGTGGGCCACTGAAGCTTTCTTT.

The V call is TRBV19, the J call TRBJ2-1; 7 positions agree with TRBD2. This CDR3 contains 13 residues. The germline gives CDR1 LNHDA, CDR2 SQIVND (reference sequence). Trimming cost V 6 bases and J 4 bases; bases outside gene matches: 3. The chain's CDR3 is CASSREGYNEQFF. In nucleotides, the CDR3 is TGTGCCAGTAGCAGGGAGGGATACAATGAGCAGTTCTTC.

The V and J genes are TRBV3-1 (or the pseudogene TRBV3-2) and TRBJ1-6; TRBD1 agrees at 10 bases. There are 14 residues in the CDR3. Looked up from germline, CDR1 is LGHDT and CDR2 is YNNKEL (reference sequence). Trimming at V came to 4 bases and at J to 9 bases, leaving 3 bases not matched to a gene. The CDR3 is CASSPRDRGSPLHF. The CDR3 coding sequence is TGTGCCAGCAGCCCGCGGGACAGGGGTTCACCCCTCCACTTT.

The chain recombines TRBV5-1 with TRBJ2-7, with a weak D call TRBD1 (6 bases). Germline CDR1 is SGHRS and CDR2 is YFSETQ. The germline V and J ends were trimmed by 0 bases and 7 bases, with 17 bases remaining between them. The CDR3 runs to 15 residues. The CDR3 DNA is TGCGCCAGCAGCTTGGCCGTAGGGGAAACAGGGGAGCAGTACGTC. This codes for CASSLAVGETGEQYV.

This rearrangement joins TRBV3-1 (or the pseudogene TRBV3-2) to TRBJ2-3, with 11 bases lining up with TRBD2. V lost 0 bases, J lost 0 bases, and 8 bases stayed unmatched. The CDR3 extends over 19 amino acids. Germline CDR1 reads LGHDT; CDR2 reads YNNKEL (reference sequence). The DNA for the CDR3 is TGTGCCAGCAGCCAAGATCGCGCTAGCGGGGGGCCCAGCACAGATACGCAGTATTTT. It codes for CASSQDRASGGPSTDTQYF.

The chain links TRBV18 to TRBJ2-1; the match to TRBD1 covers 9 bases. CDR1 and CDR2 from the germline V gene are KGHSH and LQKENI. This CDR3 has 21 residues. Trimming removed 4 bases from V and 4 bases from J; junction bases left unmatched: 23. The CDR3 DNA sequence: TGTGCCAGCTCACTTCTTACGCAAACCCCGGGACAGGGAGCCCTGTACAATGAGCAGTTCTTC. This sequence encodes CASSLLTQTPGQGALYNEQFF.

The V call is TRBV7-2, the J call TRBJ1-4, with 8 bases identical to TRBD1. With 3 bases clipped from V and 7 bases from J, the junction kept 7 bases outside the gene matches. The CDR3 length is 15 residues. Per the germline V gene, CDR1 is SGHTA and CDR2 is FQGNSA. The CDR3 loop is CASSLSDRVGEKLFF. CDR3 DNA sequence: TGTGCCAGCAGCTTGTCGGACAGGGTAGGTGAAAAACTGTTTTTT.

CDR3 loop: CASRAGTSTDTQYF. In DNA form, the CDR3 reads TGCGCCAGCAGGGCGGGGACTAGCACAGATACGCAGTATTTT. V gene TRBV5-1 combines with J gene TRBJ2-3; the D gene is possibly TRBD2 (6 bases). CDR1 is SGHRS and CDR2 is YFSETQ in the germline V gene. CDR3 length equals 14 residues. V lost 5 bases and J lost 0, with 10 bases in between.

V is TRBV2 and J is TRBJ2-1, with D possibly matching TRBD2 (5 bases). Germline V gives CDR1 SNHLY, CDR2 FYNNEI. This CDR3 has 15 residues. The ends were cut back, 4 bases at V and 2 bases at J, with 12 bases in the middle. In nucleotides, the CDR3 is TGTGCCAGCAGTGTATCGGGAATCACCTACAATGAGCAGTTCTTC. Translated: CASSVSGITYNEQFF.

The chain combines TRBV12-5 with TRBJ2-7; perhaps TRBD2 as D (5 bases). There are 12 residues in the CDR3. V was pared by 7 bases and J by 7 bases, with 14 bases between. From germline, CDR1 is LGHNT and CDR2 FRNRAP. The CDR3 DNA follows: TGTGCTAGTGTCCCCTGGGGAGAAGAGCAGTACGTC. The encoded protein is CASVPWGEEQYV.

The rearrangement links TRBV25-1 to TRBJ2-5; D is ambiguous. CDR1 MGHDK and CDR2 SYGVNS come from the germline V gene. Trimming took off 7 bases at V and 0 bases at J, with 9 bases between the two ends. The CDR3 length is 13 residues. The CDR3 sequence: CASIGEDQETQYF. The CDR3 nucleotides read TGTGCCAGCATCGGCGAGGACCAAGAGACCCAGTACTTC. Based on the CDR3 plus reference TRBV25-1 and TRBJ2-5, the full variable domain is EADIYQTPRYLVIGTGKKITLECSQTMGHDKMYWYQQDPGMELHLIHYSYGVNSTEKGDLSSESTVSRIRTEHFPLTLESARPSHTSQYLCASIGEDQETQYFGPGTRLLVL.

CDR3 amino acids: CASRPKDRVGPTEAFF. For the CDR3, the DNA is TGTGCCAGCAGACCGAAGGACAGGGTGGGGCCCACTGAAGCTTTCTTT. The V gene is TRBV2, the J gene TRBJ1-1; 8 nucleotides align to TRBD1. The junction had 13 bases not matched to a gene; V was cut back by 6 bases and J by 4 bases. Germline V CDR1 and CDR2: SNHLY, FYNNEI. The CDR3 consists of 16 residues.